Listed below are T cell receptor beta chains from one sample, sequenced in a study of STAT3 mutations in large granular lymphocyte leukemia. The data were produced by immunoSEQ multiplex PCR, yet TCRdb's version contains in-frame clones alone and is incomplete. The table has under 25,000 clones, about 90% seen once. The sample consisted of peripheral blood mononuclear cells. Receptor source: a man between 60 and 75 years old with T-cell large granular lymphocyte leukemia. Some clones in this sample may be carry-over from other donors' samples. CDR3s include the opening cysteine and the closing phenylalanine or tryptophan. D genes are given only for firm matches. Only part of the rows carry a size: once, few, many, or a class if the clone is expanded.

>TRBJ1-5|TRBV5-5|-|TRBD1
CASSSHGTGNQPQHF
TGTGCCAGCAGCTCCCACGGGACAGGCAATCAGCCCCAGCATTTT
>TRBJ1-1|TRBV10-3|-|TRBD1
CATHLDRRNTEAFF
TGTGCCACCCATCTGGACAGGCGGAACACTGAAGCTTTCTTT
>TRBJ1-1|TRBV5-1|few|-
CASSLEWGQNTEAFF
TGCGCCAGCAGCTTGGAATGGGGGCAGAACACTGAAGCTTTCTTT
>TRBJ2-7|TRBV12-1|-|-
CASSPTCLAGAYEQYF
TGTGCCAGCAGCCCCACTTGCCTAGCGGGAGCCTACGAGCAGTACTTC
>TRBJ2-3|TRBV4-2|-|-
CASSPPGTPDTQYF
TGTGCCAGCAGCCCCCCCGGGACCCCAGATACGCAGTATTTT
>TRBJ2-3|TRBV7-2|-|-
CASSLDPLGGILDTQYF
TGTGCCAGCAGCTTAGACCCCCTGGGCGGGATTCTAGATACGCAGTATTTT
>TRBJ1-4|TRBV18|-|-
CASSQQGIANEKLFF
TGTGCCAGCTCTCAACAGGGTATAGCTAATGAAAAACTGTTTTTT
>TRBJ2-5|TRBV5-1|-|TRBD2
CASSPARGAGAYETQYF
TGCGCCAGCAGCCCGGCGCGGGGGGCGGGAGCATACGAGACCCAGTACTTC
>TRBJ1-5|TRBV6-6|once|-
CASRTGMSNQPQHF
TGTGCCAGCAGAACAGGGATGAGCAATCAGCCCCAGCATTTT
>TRBJ2-3|TRBV5-1|-|-
CASSLAPGVGTQYF
TGCGCCAGCAGCTTGGCTCCAGGGGTGGGTACGCAGTATTTT
>TRBJ2-3|TRBV6-6|-|-
CASTPVSMVVNTQYF
TGTGCCAGCACCCCGGTGTCGATGGTTGTAAATACGCAGTATTTT
>TRBJ2-7|TRBV5-1|-|TRBD1
CASSLVDISGTGKQYF
TGCGCCAGCAGCTTGGTTGATATTTCCGGGACAGGAAAGCAGTACTTC
>TRBJ2-3|TRBV30|-|-
CAWSVGVLGTDTQYF
TGTGCCTGGAGTGTAGGGGTATTAGGCACAGATACGCAGTATTTT
>TRBJ1-2|TRBV4-3|-|TRBD1
CASSQDRAYGYTF
TGCGCCAGCAGCCAGGACAGGGCCTATGGCTACACCTTC
>TRBJ1-4|TRBV7-9|-|TRBD1
CASSSLDRGANEKLFF
TGTGCCAGCAGCTCCTTAGACAGGGGAGCTAATGAAAAACTGTTTTTT
>TRBJ1-2|TRBV2|-|-
CASSGGLPDTNYGYTF
TGTGCCAGCAGTGGGGGTCTCCCAGATACTAACTATGGCTACACCTTC
>TRBJ2-3|TRBV7-9|-|-
CGLSVTPTSTDTQYF
TGTGGCCTCTCCGTGACACCCACTAGCACAGATACGCAGTATTTT
>TRBJ2-7|TRBV30|-|TRBD1
CACSDRAYEQYF
TGTGCTTGCTCGGACAGGGCCTACGAGCAGTACTTC
>TRBJ1-5|TRBV30|-|-
CAWSGQSHSNQPQHF
TGTGCCTGGTCCGGACAGAGCCATAGCAATCAGCCCCAGCATTTT
>TRBJ2-5|TRBV13|-|TRBD1
CASSLAGRQGQETQYF
TGTGCCAGCAGCTTAGCCGGACGACAGGGACAAGAGACCCAGTACTTC